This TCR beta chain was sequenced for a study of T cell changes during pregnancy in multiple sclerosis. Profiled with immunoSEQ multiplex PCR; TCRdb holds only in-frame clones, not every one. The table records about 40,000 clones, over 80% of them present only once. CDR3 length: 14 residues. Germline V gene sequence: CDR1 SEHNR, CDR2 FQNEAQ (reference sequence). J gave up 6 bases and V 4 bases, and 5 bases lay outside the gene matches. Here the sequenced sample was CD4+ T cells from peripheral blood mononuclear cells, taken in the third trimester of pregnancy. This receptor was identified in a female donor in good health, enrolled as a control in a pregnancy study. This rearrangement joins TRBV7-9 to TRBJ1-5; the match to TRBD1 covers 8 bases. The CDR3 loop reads CASSSGQEGQPQHF. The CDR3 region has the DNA TGTGCCAGCAGCTCGGGACAGGAAGGTCAGCCCCAGCATTTT.